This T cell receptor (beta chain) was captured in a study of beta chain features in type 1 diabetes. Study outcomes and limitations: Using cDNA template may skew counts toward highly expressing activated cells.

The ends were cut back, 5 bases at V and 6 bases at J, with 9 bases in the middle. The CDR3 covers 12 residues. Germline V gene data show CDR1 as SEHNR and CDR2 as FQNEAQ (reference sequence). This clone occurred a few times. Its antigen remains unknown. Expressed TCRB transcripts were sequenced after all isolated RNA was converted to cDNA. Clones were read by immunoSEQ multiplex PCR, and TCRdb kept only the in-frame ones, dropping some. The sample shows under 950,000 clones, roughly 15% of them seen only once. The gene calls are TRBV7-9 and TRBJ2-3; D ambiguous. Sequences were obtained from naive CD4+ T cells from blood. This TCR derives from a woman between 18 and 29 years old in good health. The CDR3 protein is CASSQSADTQYF. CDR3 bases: TGTGCCAGCAGCCAGAGTGCGGATACGCAGTATTTT. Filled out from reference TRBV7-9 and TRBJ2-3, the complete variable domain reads DTGVSQNPRHKITKRGQNVTFRCDPISEHNRLYWYRQTLGQGPEFLTYFQNEAQLEKSRLLSDRFSAERPKGSFSTLEIQRTEQGDSAMYLCASSQSADTQYFGPGTRLTVL.